This is a list of T cell receptor beta chains from one sample in a study of technical replicates of blood from a handful of donors. Repertoires were generated with immunoSEQ multiplex PCR, while TCRdb's copy carries only in-frame clones and drops some. The sample yields approximately 69,000 clones, 80% to 90% seen once. The sample taken for sequencing was PBMCs. These receptor sequences come from a human donor in good health. Some clones in this sample may be carry-over from other donors' samples. Each CDR3 is given with its conserved first and last residue. Fields, in order: D gene, J gene, clone size, V gene, CDR3 DNA, CDR3 protein. D genes are given only for firm matches. A row's size may be missing; if present it is once, few, many or a size class.

>.|TRBJ2-7|once|TRBV15
TGTGCCACCAGCAGAGACCGGTTATCCGAGCAGTACTTC
CATSRDRLSEQYF
>.|TRBJ2-7|.|TRBV7-6
TGTGCCAGCAGCTTAGGGGGCACCTACGAGCAGTACTTC
CASSLGGTYEQYF
>.|TRBJ1-1|.|TRBV4-2
TGTGCCAGCAGCCAGGCCGACGGGGGGGGCTTGCAGGCTTTCTTT
CASSQADGGGLQAFF
>TRBD1|TRBJ1-1|.|TRBV10-3
TGTGCCATCAGTGAGTCGACAGGGCCCCACACTGAAGCTTTCTTT
CAISESTGPHTEAFF
>.|TRBJ1-6|once|TRBV5-8
TGTGCCAGCAGCTTGGGAGTCAGGGCGCGTTCACCCCTCCACTTT
CASSLGVRARSPLHF
>.|TRBJ1-1|.|TRBV7-2
TGTGCCCTAGCCCGGGGGGCGAACACTGAAGCTTTCTTT
CALARGANTEAFF
>TRBD2|TRBJ2-3|.|TRBV9
TGTGCCAGCAGCCCTGGTTCCTGGGGGGGAACAGATACGCAGTATTTT
CASSPGSWGGTDTQYF
>.|TRBJ2-5|once|TRBV7-2
TGTGCCAGCAGCACAGACAGCTTTGTGGGGACCCAGTACTTC
CASSTDSFVGTQYF
>.|TRBJ1-1|.|TRBV13
TGTGCCAGCAGCTTTTCTCGGAACACTGAAGCTTTCTTT
CASSFSRNTEAFF
>TRBD1|TRBJ2-2|once|TRBV9
TGTGCCAGCAGCATATCGGGACAGGGCGAGAAAACCGGGGAGCTGTTTTTT
CASSISGQGEKTGELFF
>TRBD2|TRBJ2-1|once|TRBV5-1
TGCGCCAGCAGGTGGACTAGCGGGGGGGGCAGGGTCTTC
CASRWTSGGGRVF
>TRBD2|TRBJ2-2|.|TRBV15
TGTGCCACCCCCGGGAGAAGCGGGGGAACCTTGGGCACCGGGGAGCTGTTTTTT
CATPGRSGGTLGTGELFF
>.|TRBJ2-7|once|TRBV5-1
TGCGCCAGCAGCCCCAGGGGAGACGAGCAGTACTTC
CASSPRGDEQYF
>TRBD2|TRBJ2-5|.|TRBV27
TGTGCCAGCAGTTATCTGCGGGAGGCGCGCCCCCTACAAGAGACCCAGTACTTC
CASSYLREARPLQETQYF
>.|TRBJ2-3|.|TRBV30
TGTGCCTGGGGGCTTCCTTCGCAGTATTTT
CAWGLPSQYF
>.|TRBJ1-5|.|TRBV5-8
TGTGCCAGCAGCTTGGGGGGGGACCGCAATCAGCCCCAGCATTTT
CASSLGGDRNQPQHF
>TRBD2|TRBJ2-3|.|TRBV27
TGTGCCAGCAGTATCTACGGACTAGCGGATAGCACAGATACGCAGTATTTT
CASSIYGLADSTDTQYF
>.|TRBJ1-3|.|TRBV5-4
TGTGCCAGCAGCTTTTCGGGATCGGGAAACACCATATATTTT
CASSFSGSGNTIYF
>.|TRBJ1-6|.|TRBV4-1
TGCGCCAGCAGCCAATCTCCCGGGGTATATAATTCACCCCTCCACTTT
CASSQSPGVYNSPLHF
>.|TRBJ1-1|.|TRBV19
TGTGCCAGTATTCAGACAGAGACAAACACTGAAGCTTTCTTT
CASIQTETNTEAFF
>TRBD1|TRBJ2-4|.|TRBV7-2
TGTGCCAGCAGCTTAGAAGGGGGCGGAAACATTCAGTACTTC
CASSLEGGGNIQYF
>.|TRBJ1-5|many|TRBV18
TGTGCCAGCTCACCAGGGGAGTACAATCAGCCCCAGCATTTT
CASSPGEYNQPQHF
>.|TRBJ1-2|.|TRBV5-6
TGTGCCAGCAGCTTGTTTACGACAGTCCACTATGGCTACACCTTC
CASSLFTTVHYGYTF
>.|TRBJ2-5|.|TRBV11-2
TGTGCCAGCAGCTTATTGACTCAAGAGACCCAGTACTTC
CASSLLTQETQYF
>TRBD2|TRBJ2-7|.|TRBV18
TGTGCCAGCTCACCTACCGGGACTAGCGAGCAGTACTTC
CASSPTGTSEQYF
>TRBD1|TRBJ1-5|.|TRBV19
TGTGCCAGTTGGGACAGGGGGCTCAATCAGCCCCAGCATTTT
CASWDRGLNQPQHF
>TRBD1|TRBJ1-1|.|TRBV19
TGTGCCAGTAGCAAAGACAGGGGAGGGACTGAAGCTTTCTTT
CASSKDRGGTEAFF
>TRBD1|TRBJ1-6|.|TRBV4-2
TGTGCCAGCAGCTCAAGCCGGCAGGGGGCGGTTCATGCTTCACCCCTCCACTTT
CASSSSRQGAVHASPLHF
>TRBD1|TRBJ1-2|.|TRBV7-2
TGTGCCAGCAGCAATCGAAGACAGGGGGCAACCTATGGCTACACCTTC
CASSNRRQGATYGYTF
>.|TRBJ2-3|.|TRBV4-3
TGCGCCAGCAGCCAAGATCCCGCGGGGGCAACAGATACGCAGTATTTT
CASSQDPAGATDTQYF
>TRBD1|TRBJ2-7|.|TRBV7-9
TGTGCCAGCAGCCTACTGACAGGGGGCTCCTACGAGCAGTACTTC
CASSLLTGGSYEQYF
>.|TRBJ2-7|.|TRBV4-1
TGCGCCAGCAGCCCGAGGGGGGGCGAGCAGTACTTC
CASSPRGGEQYF
>.|TRBJ2-2|.|TRBV6-1
TGTGCCAGCAGTGAAAACGAAGGGGTCACCGGGGAGCTGTTTTTT
CASSENEGVTGELFF
>.|TRBJ1-3|.|TRBV14
TGTGCCAGCAGCCCCGGGTCCGGAAACACCATATATTTT
CASSPGSGNTIYF
>TRBD1|TRBJ2-7|.|TRBV5-4
TGTGCCAGCAGCTCCCGGGACAGGGTCGACGAGCAGTACTTC
CASSSRDRVDEQYF
>TRBD1|TRBJ1-1|.|TRBV5-6
TGTGCCAGCAGGAACCTTACAGGGGGCGCTGAAGCTTTCTTT
CASRNLTGGAEAFF
>.|TRBJ2-5|.|TRBV6-5
TGTGCCAGCAGTTACTTCGGGGACCAAGAGACCCAGTACTTC
CASSYFGDQETQYF
>TRBD2|TRBJ2-1|once|TRBV27
TGTGCCAGCAGTTCGGGACTAGCGGAGACCAATGAGCAGTTCTTC
CASSSGLAETNEQFF
>TRBD2|TRBJ2-5|medium-sized|TRBV7-9
TGTGCCAGCAGCTTGCCCGTGGGGCGGGGGGCCCAAGAGACCCAGTACTTC
CASSLPVGRGAQETQYF
>.|TRBJ2-3|.|TRBV29-1
TGCAGCGCCCGCCTAGTAGTTGATACGCAGTATTTT
CSARLVVDTQYF
>TRBD1|TRBJ1-4|.|TRBV6-5
TGTGCCAGCAGCACCAGGGGGGCGCTAGAAAAACTGTTTTTT
CASSTRGALEKLFF
>TRBD1|TRBJ1-2|.|TRBV28
TGTGCCAGCTCGAGACAGGGGACGATTAACTATGGCTACACCTTC
CASSRQGTINYGYTF
>TRBD2|TRBJ2-1|.|TRBV28
TGTGCCAGCAGTTTACCTAGCGGGCCCCCGGAGCAGTTCTTC
CASSLPSGPPEQFF
>TRBD2|TRBJ2-1|.|TRBV5-4
TGTGCCAGCAGCCCATGGGAACTAGCGGGGCCTTCTAATGAGCAGTTCTTC
CASSPWELAGPSNEQFF
>.|TRBJ2-1|.|TRBV28
TGTGCCAGCGGCCTGGACTACCACAATGAGCAGTTCTTC
CASGLDYHNEQFF
>TRBD2|TRBJ2-7|.|TRBV5-1
TGCGCCAGCAGCCGGATCACTTTTATTGGGACTAGCGGGGGTAAGGACGAGCAGTACTTC
CASSRITFIGTSGGKDEQYF
>TRBD2|TRBJ2-7|.|TRBV29-1
TGCAGCGTTGGAACTAGCGACAACTCCTACGAGCAGTACTTC
CSVGTSDNSYEQYF
>.|TRBJ2-7|.|TRBV9
TGTGCCAGCAGCGCCGCCGTCGACAACGAGCAGTACTTC
CASSAAVDNEQYF
>TRBD1|TRBJ2-5|.|TRBV5-8
TGTGCCAGCAGCCAAGGGACAGGGGGCACCCCAGAGACCCAGTACTTC
CASSQGTGGTPETQYF
>.|TRBJ1-1|.|TRBV7-9
TGTGCCAGCAGCCCAGCTGGGGGGGCGGGCACTGAAGCTTTCTTT
CASSPAGGAGTEAFF
>.|TRBJ1-6|.|TRBV5-1
TGCGCCAGCAGCTTTGGGCATACTAATTCACCCCTCCACTTT
CASSFGHTNSPLHF
>TRBD2|TRBJ2-5|few|TRBV13
TGTGCCAGCAGCTCCGCGGGGCCCCAGCGGGATGTCCCCTACCAAGAGACCCAGTACTTC
CASSSAGPQRDVPYQETQYF
>.|TRBJ2-3|.|TRBV5-1
TGCGCCAGCAGCTTCCTCCCTAGCACAGATACGCAGTATTTT
CASSFLPSTDTQYF